This is a list of T cell receptor beta chains from one sample in a study of T cell repertoires in cytomegalovirus infection. Their antigens are not known. One entry per CDR3 protein, called by TCRdb with MiXCR from the reads. The sample yields about 220,000 distinct CDR3 sequences, about 40% seen once. The starting material was CD8+ T cells from cultured PBMCs, obtained from culture after CMV antigen stimulation. The receptors were sampled from a human donor in good health (CMV status not recorded). Some clones in this sample may be carry-over from other donors' samples. The CDR3 runs from the conserved cysteine through the conserved F or W. The order of the fields is J gene, V gene, D gene, clone size, CDR3 protein, CDR3 DNA. D genes are given only for firm matches. Size is stated for part of the rows, as once, few or many counts, or as a class when the clone is expanded.

TRBJ2-7 | TRBV12-3/TRBV12-4 | . | . | CASSFEGLLSCEQYF | TGTGCCAGCAGTTTTGAAGGCCTCCTCTCCTGCGAGCAGTACTTC
TRBJ2-5 | TRBV7-9 | TRBD2 | . | CASSDSSGGEQETQYF | TGTGCCAGCAGCGACTCTAGCGGGGGGGAACAAGAGACCCAGTACTTC
TRBJ2-1 | TRBV6-1 | TRBD2 | few | CASSEAGGGRVHEQFF | TGTGCCAGCAGTGAAGCCGGTGGCGGGAGGGTCCATGAGCAGTTCTTC
TRBJ2-7 | TRBV6-1 | . | . | CASSELQVSSSYEQYF | TGTGCCAGCAGTGAATTGCAGGTATCGAGCTCCTACGAGCAGTACTTC
TRBJ2-7 | TRBV11-2 | TRBD2 | . | CASRRASGYEQYF | TGTGCCAGCAGACGGGCTAGCGGTTACGAGCAGTACTTC
TRBJ2-1 | TRBV27 | TRBD2 | . | CASSPGLAADNEQFF | TGTGCCAGCAGTCCGGGACTAGCGGCCGACAATGAGCAGTTCTTC
TRBJ2-1 | TRBV5-1 | . | . | CASSWAGGVNEQFF | TGCGCCAGCAGCTGGGCTGGCGGGGTTAATGAGCAGTTCTTC
TRBJ2-7 | TRBV7-9 | . | few | CASSATSEQYF | TGTGCCAGCAGCGCAACTAGCGAGCAGTACTTC
TRBJ1-5 | TRBV7-8 | TRBD1 | few | CASSLDTAGTGLPQHF | TGTGCCAGCAGCTTAGACACCGCCGGGACAGGGTTGCCCCAGCATTTT
TRBJ1-1 | TRBV28 | . | . | CASSLSSSGVTEAFF | TGTGCCAGCAGTTTATCGTCTTCAGGGGTTACTGAAGCTTTCTTT
TRBJ1-2 | TRBV7-8 | TRBD1 | . | CASSLEQGGQNYGYTF | TGTGCCAGCAGCTTAGAACAGGGGGGCCAGAACTATGGCTACACCTTC
TRBJ2-5 | TRBV20-1 | . | many | CSARAGHPEETQYF | TGCAGTGCTAGAGCGGGACACCCGGAAGAGACCCAGTACTTC
TRBJ1-6 | TRBV28 | TRBD1 | . | CASSFRGQYPSPLHF | TGTGCCAGCAGTTTCAGGGGACAGTACCCATCACCCCTCCACTTT
TRBJ2-5 | TRBV20-1 | . | few | CSASKEDPQETQYF | TGCAGTGCTAGTAAGGAAGATCCTCAAGAGACCCAGTACTTC
TRBJ2-2 | TRBV19 | TRBD1 | . | CASHDREEDTGELFF | TGTGCCAGTCACGACAGGGAAGAGGACACCGGGGAGCTGTTTTTT
TRBJ2-5 | TRBV6-1 | TRBD2 | . | CASSEAWSSGRAIETQYF | TGTGCCAGCAGTGAAGCTTGGTCTAGCGGGAGGGCCATCGAGACCCAGTACTTC
TRBJ1-1 | TRBV10-3 | . | . | CAISEVWNGINTEAFF | TGTGCCATCAGTGAGGTATGGAACGGGATAAACACTGAAGCTTTCTTT
TRBJ1-2 | TRBV27 | . | few | CASSSLGHTIYGYTF | TGTGCCAGCAGTAGTCTCGGACACACGATCTATGGCTACACCTTC
TRBJ2-5 | TRBV7-7 | . | few | CASSATFHLQGGETQYF | TGTGCTAGCAGCGCCACTTTCCATTTACAGGGTGGAGAGACCCAGTACTTC
TRBJ2-1 | TRBV7-3 | . | . | CASRLTLQGGLFF | TGTGCCAGCAGGTTAACCCTACAGGGAGGACTGTTCTTC
TRBJ2-7 | TRBV19 | . | once | CASSPARDSSYEQYF | TGTGCCAGTAGTCCAGCCCGGGACTCCTCGTACGAGCAGTACTTC
TRBJ1-4 | TRBV7-9 | . | . | CASSLERGALNEKLFF | TGTGCCAGCAGCTTGGAGCGAGGGGCACTTAATGAAAAACTGTTTTTT
TRBJ2-1 | TRBV7-3 | . | many | CASSLDGSSYNEQFF | TGTGCCAGCAGCCTTGACGGAAGCTCCTACAATGAGCAGTTCTTC
TRBJ1-6 | TRBV12-3/TRBV12-4 | TRBD1 | many | CASSLSGGTLNSPLHF | TGTGCCAGCAGTTTATCAGGGGGAACCCTGAATTCACCCCTCCACTTT
TRBJ1-5 | TRBV7-6 | . | few | CASSAGVSNQPQHF | TGTGCCAGCAGCGCAGGGGTAAGCAATCAGCCCCAGCATTTT
TRBJ2-1 | TRBV3-1 | TRBD2 | . | CASSGTGLAGGRIEQFF | TGTGCCAGCAGCGGAACGGGACTAGCGGGGGGGCGTATTGAGCAGTTCTTC
TRBJ1-1 | TRBV7-6 | . | . | CASSLGQGRSEAFF | TGTGCCAGCAGCTTAGGGCAGGGTCGTTCGGAAGCTTTCTTT
TRBJ2-2 | TRBV7-7 | TRBD2 | . | CASSLTSGGLTGELFF | TGTGCCAGCAGCCTGACTAGCGGGGGCCTCACCGGGGAGCTGTTTTTT
TRBJ2-5 | TRBV7-6 | TRBD1 | . | CASSLETGEETQYF | TGTGCTAGCAGCTTAGAGACAGGGGAGGAGACCCAGTACTTC
TRBJ1-3 | TRBV12-3/TRBV12-4 | . | . | CASSLGPGDTIYF | TGTGCCAGCAGCCTCGGACCCGGAGACACCATATATTTT
TRBJ2-7 | TRBV7-9 | . | once | CASSLEGGSAYEQYF | TGTGCCAGCAGCTTAGAGGGGGGATCGGCCTACGAGCAGTACTTC
TRBJ1-5 | TRBV27 | . | few | CASSLSQGRNQPQHF | TGTGCCAGCAGTTTATCGCAGGGACGCAATCAGCCCCAGCATTTT
TRBJ2-2 | TRBV7-6 | . | . | CASSFTGPRAGELFF | TGTGCCAGCAGCTTCACAGGCCCTCGGGCCGGGGAGCTGTTTTTT
TRBJ1-1 | TRBV7-8 | . | many | CASSLVTDSSNTEAFF | TGTGCCAGCAGCTTAGTAACGGACAGTTCGAACACTGAAGCTTTCTTT
TRBJ1-1 | TRBV7-2 | . | . | CASSWSNTEAFF | TGTGCCAGCAGCTGGAGTAACACTGAAGCTTTCTTT
TRBJ2-3 | TRBV7-8 | . | few | CASSLKRSTDTQYF | TGTGCCAGCAGTTTAAAACGGAGCACAGATACGCAGTATTTT
TRBJ1-1 | TRBV7-9 | . | . | CASSPDLGATEAFF | TGTGCCAGCAGCCCGGACTTAGGGGCAACTGAAGCTTTCTTT
TRBJ1-4 | TRBV27 | . | . | CASSSVSTNEKLFF | TGTGCCAGCAGTTCCGTCTCAACTAATGAAAAACTGTTTTTT
TRBJ2-5 | TRBV27 | . | . | CASKGRVDF | TGTGCCAGCAAAGGAAGAGTTGACTTC
TRBJ2-2 | TRBV19 | TRBD2 | . | CASMASGSIGELFF | TGTGCCAGTATGGCTAGCGGGAGCATCGGGGAGCTGTTTTTT
TRBJ2-1 | TRBV7-9 | . | . | CASSLGLTGSSYNEQFF | TGTGCCAGCAGCTTAGGCCTAACTGGGAGCTCCTACAATGAGCAGTTCTTC
TRBJ2-1 | TRBV7-4 | TRBD2 | . | CASSPRAGEALNEQFF | TGTGCCAGCAGCCCCCGAGCGGGAGAGGCTCTCAATGAGCAGTTCTTC